Following are 10 T cell receptor beta chains from one sample sequenced in a study of control samples from healthy donors and cancer patients. Profiled with immunoSEQ multiplex PCR; TCRdb holds only in-frame clones, not every one. The table lists about 190,000 clones, roughly nine tenths of them singletons. What was sequenced was blood. The origin of the receptors is a man between 25 and 39 years old in good health.

In its sample, this clone was seen a few times. The rearrangement joins TRBV6-5 to TRBJ1-4, with D tentatively TRBD1 (5 bases). The CDR3 spans 16 residues. Trimming cost V 4 bases and J 5 bases, with 17 bases left between them. Looked up from germline, CDR1 is MNHEY and CDR2 is SVGAGI. This CDR3 reads CASSFAPGRRNEKLFF. The CDR3 nucleotides are TGTGCCAGCAGTTTCGCTCCGGGGCGGCGGAATGAAAAACTGTTTTTT.

The chain joins TRBV7-2 to TRBJ2-2; D remains ambiguous. The CDR3 spans 15 residues. Germline CDR1 SGHTA, CDR2 FQGNSA. The V gene lost 0 bases and the J gene lost 4 bases, with 9 bases spanning the gap. In DNA, the CDR3 is TGTGCCAGCAGCTTAGCTCTACGACCCACCGGGGAGCTGTTTTTT. It yields the protein CASSLALRPTGELFF.

This clone showed up just a few times. The rearrangement links TRBV5-1 to TRBJ1-1, with D possibly matching TRBD1 (6 bases). This CDR3 is built from 15 residues. V lost 5 bases and J 3 bases, leaving 17 bases between the germline ends. Germline-derived CDR1 and CDR2 are SGHRS and YFSETQ. DNA of the CDR3: TGCGCCAGCAGTACGGGGGTAGGACAGCACACTGAAGCTTTCTTT. It yields the protein CASSTGVGQHTEAFF. Complete variable domain (other parts from reference TRBV5-1 and TRBJ1-1): KAGVTQTPRYLIKTRGQQVTLSCSPISGHRSVSWYQQTPGQGLQFLFEYFSETQRNKGNFPGRFSGRQFSNSRSEMNVSTLELGDSALYLCASSTGVGQHTEAFFGQGTRLTVV.

The genes are TRBV6-6 and TRBJ2-3; D not certain. CDR3 length: 13 amino acids. CDR1 and CDR2 (germline): MNHNY, SVGAGI (reference sequence). V shed 4 bases and J shed 4 bases, with 9 bases lying between them. CDR3 sequence reads: CASSSNPPDTQYF. The CDR3 bases are TGTGCCAGCAGTTCCAACCCCCCAGATACGCAGTATTTT.

V is TRBV2 and J is TRBJ1-6; D unclear. Trimming pared 2 bases from V and 10 bases from J, leaving 21 bases between. CDR3 size: 17 residues. Germline loops: CDR1 SNHLY, CDR2 FYNNEI. The CDR3 sequence is CASSERYSPQRGSPLHF. The DNA of the CDR3 is TGTGCCAGCAGTGAACGGTACAGCCCTCAGAGAGGCTCACCCCTCCACTTT. The full variable domain, with the rest looked up from reference TRBV2 and TRBJ1-6, is EPEVTQTPSHQVTQMGQEVILRCVPISNHLYFYWYRQILGQKVEFLVSFYNNEISEKSEIFDDQFSVERPDGSNFTLKIRSTKLEDSAMYFCASSERYSPQRGSPLHFGNGTRLTVT.

The sample holds one count of this clone. The chain combines TRBV5-1 with TRBJ2-3, with 13 bases matching TRBD2. The junction had 6 bases not matched to a gene; V was cut back by 0 bases and J by 2 bases. This CDR3 spans 18 amino acids. Germline V gene data show CDR1 as SGHRS and CDR2 as YFSETQ. Here the CDR3 DNA reads TGCGCCAGCAGCTTGGCACTAGCGGGGGGGCGGAACACAGATACGCAGTATTTT. Its translation: CASSLALAGGRNTDTQYF.

CDR3 amino acids: CASSLYFQGRGANVLTF. CDR3 DNA sequence: TGTGCCAGCAGTTTATATTTTCAGGGCCGTGGGGCCAACGTCCTGACTTTC. The chain employs TRBV28 and TRBJ2-6, with D perhaps TRBD1 (5 bases). This CDR3 is 17 amino acids long. V was shortened by 1 base and J by 3 bases, with 13 bases between the two germline ends. CDR1 is MDHEN and CDR2 is SYDVKM in the germline V gene.

Comment on this clone: Other DNA sequences of this sample code for an identical CDR3. This CDR3 is CASSSPGQGPYEQYF. DNA of the CDR3: TGTGCCAGCAGTTCCCCGGGACAGGGGCCCTACGAGCAGTACTTC. V usage is TRBV28 and J usage is TRBJ2-7, with 10 bases matching TRBD1. Germline loops: CDR1 MDHEN, CDR2 SYDVKM. The V gene end was trimmed by 4 bases and the J gene end by 2 bases; junction bases not matched to a gene: 5. CDR3 size: 15 residues.

DNA of the CDR3: TGTGCCAGCAGCTTAGGTGGGGCAGGGGTATCCCACGAGCAGTACTTC. It codes for CASSLGGAGVSHEQYF. The V gene is TRBV11-2, the J gene TRBJ2-7, with a tentative D call TRBD1 (6 bases). V lost 1 base and J 5 bases, leaving 18 bases between the germline ends. This CDR3 comprises 16 residues. Germline values: CDR1 SGHAT, CDR2 FQNNGV. Based on the CDR3 plus reference TRBV11-2 and TRBJ2-7, the full variable domain is EAGVAQSPRYKIIEKRQSVAFWCNPISGHATLYWYQQILGQGPKLLIQFQNNGVVDDSQLPKDRFSAERLKGVDSTLKIQPAKLEDSAVYLCASSLGGAGVSHEQYFGPGTRLTVT.

The rearrangement joins TRBV7-9 to TRBJ2-2; 7 nucleotides align to TRBD2. The CDR3 runs 15 residues. Germline V gene sequence: CDR1 SEHNR, CDR2 FQNEAQ (reference sequence). Losses at the gene ends were 3 bases for V and 3 bases for J; bases not matched to a gene: 4. The CDR3 reads CASSLGGGDTGELFF. The CDR3 DNA reads as TGTGCCAGCAGCTTGGGCGGGGGAGACACCGGGGAGCTGTTTTTT.